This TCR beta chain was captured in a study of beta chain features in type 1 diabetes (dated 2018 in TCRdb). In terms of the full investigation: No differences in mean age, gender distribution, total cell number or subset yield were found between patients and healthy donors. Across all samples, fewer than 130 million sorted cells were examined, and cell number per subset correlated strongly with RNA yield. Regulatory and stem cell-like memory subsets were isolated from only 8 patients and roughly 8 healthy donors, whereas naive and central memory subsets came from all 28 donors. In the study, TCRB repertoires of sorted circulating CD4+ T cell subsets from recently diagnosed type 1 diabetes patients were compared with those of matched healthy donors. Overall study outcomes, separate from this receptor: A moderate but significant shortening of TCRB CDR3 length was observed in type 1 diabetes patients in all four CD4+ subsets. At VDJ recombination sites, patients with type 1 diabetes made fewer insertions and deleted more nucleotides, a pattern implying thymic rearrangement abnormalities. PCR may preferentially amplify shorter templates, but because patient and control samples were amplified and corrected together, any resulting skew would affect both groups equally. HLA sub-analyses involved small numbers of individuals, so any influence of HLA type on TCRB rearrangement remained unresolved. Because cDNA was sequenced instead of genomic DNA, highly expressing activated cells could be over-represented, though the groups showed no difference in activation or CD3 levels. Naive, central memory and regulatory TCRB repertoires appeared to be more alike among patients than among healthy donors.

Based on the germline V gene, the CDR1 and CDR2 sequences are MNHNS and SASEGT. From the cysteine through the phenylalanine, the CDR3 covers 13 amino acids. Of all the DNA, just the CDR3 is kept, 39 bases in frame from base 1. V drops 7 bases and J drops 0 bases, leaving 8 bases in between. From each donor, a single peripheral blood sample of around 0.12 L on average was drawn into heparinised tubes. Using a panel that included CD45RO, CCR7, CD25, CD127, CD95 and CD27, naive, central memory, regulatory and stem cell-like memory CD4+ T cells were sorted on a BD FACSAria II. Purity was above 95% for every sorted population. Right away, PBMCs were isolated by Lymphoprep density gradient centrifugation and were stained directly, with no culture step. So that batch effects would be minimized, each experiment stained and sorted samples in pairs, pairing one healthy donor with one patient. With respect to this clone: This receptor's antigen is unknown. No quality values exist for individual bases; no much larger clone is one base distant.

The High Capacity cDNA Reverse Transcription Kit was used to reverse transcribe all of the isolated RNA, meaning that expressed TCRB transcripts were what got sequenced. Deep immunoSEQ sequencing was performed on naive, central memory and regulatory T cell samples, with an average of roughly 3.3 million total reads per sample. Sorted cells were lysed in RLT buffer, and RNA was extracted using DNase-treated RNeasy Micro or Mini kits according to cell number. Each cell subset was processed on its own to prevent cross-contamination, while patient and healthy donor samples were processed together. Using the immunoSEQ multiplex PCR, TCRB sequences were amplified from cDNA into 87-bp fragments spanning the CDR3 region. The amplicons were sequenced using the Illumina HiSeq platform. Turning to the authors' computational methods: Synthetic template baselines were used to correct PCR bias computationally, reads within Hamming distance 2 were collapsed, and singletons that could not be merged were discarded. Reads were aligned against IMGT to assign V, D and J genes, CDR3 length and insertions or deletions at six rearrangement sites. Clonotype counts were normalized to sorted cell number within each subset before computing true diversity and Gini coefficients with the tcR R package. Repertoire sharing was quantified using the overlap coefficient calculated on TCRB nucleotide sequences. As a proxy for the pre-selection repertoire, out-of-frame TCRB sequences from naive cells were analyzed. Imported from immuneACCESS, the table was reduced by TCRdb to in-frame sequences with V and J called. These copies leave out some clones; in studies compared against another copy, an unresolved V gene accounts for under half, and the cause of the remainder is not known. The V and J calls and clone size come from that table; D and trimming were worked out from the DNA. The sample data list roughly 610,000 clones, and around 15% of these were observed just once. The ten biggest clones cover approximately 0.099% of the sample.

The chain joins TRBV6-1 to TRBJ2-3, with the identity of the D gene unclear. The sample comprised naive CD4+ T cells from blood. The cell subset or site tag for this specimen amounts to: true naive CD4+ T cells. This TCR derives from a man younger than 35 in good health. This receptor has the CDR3 CASTKGSTDTQYF. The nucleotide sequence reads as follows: TGTGCCAGCACTAAAGGGAGCACAGATACGCAGTATTTT.